The rows below give T cell receptor beta chains drawn from one sample of a study of cytomegalovirus exposure and HLA in healthy donors. Assay used: immunoSEQ multiplex PCR; TCRdb lists only in-frame clones, some missing. Among approximately 110,000 clones, less than 90% were seen once, and the ten largest hold more than 0.2%. The source material was PBMCs. These receptors originate from a man aged 50 to 59 in good health and CMV-seronegative. CDR3s include the opening cysteine and the closing phenylalanine or tryptophan. Each record gives: J gene, V gene, D gene, clone size, CDR3 DNA, CDR3 protein. The D gene is left open where the match is weak. Size is omitted from some rows. Given values are once, few, many or a class for expanded clones.

J: TRBJ2-1
V: TRBV11-1
D: .
size: .
DNA: TGTGCCAGCAGCTTAAGCGGGGAGCAGTTCTTC
CDR3: CASSLSGEQFF

J: TRBJ1-6
V: TRBV10-3
D: .
size: .
DNA: TGTGCCATCAGTGAGACCCAGGCCTATAATTCACCCCTCCACTTT
CDR3: CAISETQAYNSPLHF

J: TRBJ2-1
V: TRBV28
D: .
size: .
DNA: TGTGCCAGCAACTCCGTCGGAGTCCCGGGGGAGGTCGGTGAGCAGTTCTTC
CDR3: CASNSVGVPGEVGEQFF

J: TRBJ1-5
V: TRBV28
D: .
size: .
DNA: TGTGCCAGTCGCGGTAGCAATCAGCCCCAGCATTTT
CDR3: CASRGSNQPQHF

J: TRBJ2-1
V: TRBV9
D: .
size: .
DNA: TGTGCCAGCAGCGTAGGTCGAGCGCAGAACAATGAGCAGTTCTTC
CDR3: CASSVGRAQNNEQFF

J: TRBJ2-2
V: TRBV28
D: .
size: .
DNA: TGTGCCAGCAGGTTCCCGGGGAACACCGGGGAGCTGTTTTTT
CDR3: CASRFPGNTGELFF

J: TRBJ2-6
V: TRBV7-9
D: .
size: .
DNA: TGTGCCAGCAGCTTAGCTCCAGGGGATGGGGCCAACGTCCTGACTTTC
CDR3: CASSLAPGDGANVLTF

J: TRBJ2-1
V: TRBV10-3
D: TRBD2
size: .
DNA: TGTGCCATCAGTGGTCTAGCGGGGGGGGGCGAGCAGTTCTTC
CDR3: CAISGLAGGGEQFF

J: TRBJ1-2
V: TRBV30
D: TRBD1
size: .
DNA: TGTGCCTGGGAAACGACAGGGGTGGGCTACACCTTC
CDR3: CAWETTGVGYTF

J: TRBJ2-2
V: TRBV10-3
D: .
size: .
DNA: TGTGCCATCAGTGAGTCACGACGCGGGGAGGCCGGGGAGCTGTTTTTT
CDR3: CAISESRRGEAGELFF

J: TRBJ2-7
V: TRBV7-6
D: TRBD2
size: .
DNA: TGTGCCAGCAGCGTAGACTCCGGGACTAGCGGGGGGGCCGAGGATTACGAGCAGTACTTC
CDR3: CASSVDSGTSGGAEDYEQYF

J: TRBJ1-5
V: TRBV7-6
D: .
size: .
DNA: TGTGCCAGCAGCTTAGGGCCCGGAGGGAATAGCAATCAGCCCCAGCATTTT
CDR3: CASSLGPGGNSNQPQHF

J: TRBJ1-5
V: TRBV18
D: TRBD1
size: .
DNA: TGTGCCAGCTCACTACAGGGGGATCAGCCCCAGCATTTT
CDR3: CASSLQGDQPQHF

J: TRBJ2-7
V: TRBV10-3
D: TRBD1
size: .
DNA: TGTGCCATCAGTGACGACAGGGGGTATTCCTACGAGCAGTACTTC
CDR3: CAISDDRGYSYEQYF

J: TRBJ1-3
V: TRBV2
D: .
size: few
DNA: TGTGCCAGCAGAGAGCCGGGAAATAGAAACACCATATATTTT
CDR3: CASREPGNRNTIYF

J: TRBJ1-2
V: TRBV5-8
D: .
size: once
DNA: TGTGCCAGCAGCTTCGGGGACTATGGCTACACCTTC
CDR3: CASSFGDYGYTF

J: TRBJ2-7
V: TRBV29-1
D: .
size: .
DNA: TGCAGCGTTGCCGTGACAGGATCCTACGAGCAGTACTTC
CDR3: CSVAVTGSYEQYF

J: TRBJ2-7
V: TRBV7-2
D: TRBD2
size: .
DNA: TGTGCCAGCAAGACTAGCGGGGGAACCTACGAGCAGTACTTC
CDR3: CASKTSGGTYEQYF

J: TRBJ2-1
V: TRBV2
D: .
size: few
DNA: TGTGCCAGCAGTGCGAACAGGGACAATGAGCAGTTCTTC
CDR3: CASSANRDNEQFF

J: TRBJ2-4
V: TRBV7-9
D: TRBD1
size: few
DNA: TGTGCCAGCAGCTTAGCTACAGGGGGCTTTGCCAAAAACATTCAGTACTTC
CDR3: CASSLATGGFAKNIQYF

J: TRBJ2-6
V: TRBV19
D: TRBD1
size: .
DNA: TGTGCCAGTAGCCGGGACAGATTTCCCTCTGGGGCCAACGTCCTGACTTTC
CDR3: CASSRDRFPSGANVLTF

J: TRBJ2-3
V: TRBV5-4
D: .
size: .
DNA: TGTGCCAGCACCCACCGGGATTCTAGCACAGATACGCAGTATTTT
CDR3: CASTHRDSSTDTQYF

J: TRBJ2-3
V: TRBV30
D: TRBD2
size: .
DNA: TGTGCCTGGTGCCTAGCGGCGAGCACAGATACGCAGTATTTT
CDR3: CAWCLAASTDTQYF

J: TRBJ2-5
V: TRBV6-5
D: .
size: .
DNA: TGTGCCAGCAGTCCGAGAGCGGAGACAGAGACCCAGTACTTC
CDR3: CASSPRAETETQYF

J: TRBJ2-1
V: TRBV6-1
D: TRBD1
size: few
DNA: TGTGCCAGCAGTGGTAGACAGGGTTCATTTAGTGAGCAGTTCTTC
CDR3: CASSGRQGSFSEQFF

J: TRBJ1-1
V: TRBV9
D: TRBD1
size: .
DNA: TGTGCCAGCAGCGTCGGGACAGAGAACACTGAAGCTTTCTTT
CDR3: CASSVGTENTEAFF

J: TRBJ1-4
V: TRBV5-8
D: .
size: once
DNA: TGTGCCAGCAGCTCCGGTAGAGCCGTTATTAATGAAAAACTGTTTTTT
CDR3: CASSSGRAVINEKLFF

J: TRBJ2-3
V: TRBV6-1
D: .
size: .
DNA: TGTGCCAGCAGTGATGTGAGCGGTGGGGCAGATACGCAGTATTTT
CDR3: CASSDVSGGADTQYF

J: TRBJ1-4
V: TRBV30
D: .
size: .
DNA: TGTGCCTGGAGTGCGGGAGGGACTTCAGGAACAACTAATGAAAAACTGTTTTTT
CDR3: CAWSAGGTSGTTNEKLFF

J: TRBJ2-7
V: TRBV25-1
D: .
size: .
DNA: TGTGCCAGCAGTACTTCACGGGACACCAAACGCGAGCAGTACTTC
CDR3: CASSTSRDTKREQYF

J: TRBJ2-1
V: TRBV7-9
D: .
size: .
DNA: TGTGCCAGCGACCCGGGGAGCTCCTACAATGAGCAGTTCTTC
CDR3: CASDPGSSYNEQFF